This TCR beta chain appears in the sequencing data of a study of CD8 T cells in ankylosing spondylitis. Findings and caveats of the study: A TCR beta motif of about eight highly homologous variants appeared characteristic of ankylosing spondylitis blood. Those disease-linked clones were CD8+; they were also relatively rare in peripheral blood. Certain motif variants had earlier appeared in reactive arthritis synovial fluid and blood.

In its sample, this clonotype was seen many times. Its antigen remains unidentified. Germline CDR1 is MNHNS and CDR2 is SASEGT. The CDR3 runs 17 residues. The V gene end was trimmed by 7 bases and the J gene end by 2 bases; junction bases not matched to a gene: 11. In TCRdb, the 5' RACE reads were re-called with MiXCR into one record per CDR3 protein. The sample includes 85,000 to 100,000 distinct CDR3 sequences, 8.5% to 9% of them seen just once. Source material: blood, either unsorted or a sorted T cell fraction (not recorded which). The chain links TRBV6-1 to TRBJ2-6; 7 bases align to TRBD1. This TCR derives from a male donor with ankylosing spondylitis or in good health (not recorded which). The CDR3 is CASNPTGSLTGANVLTF. The CDR3, as DNA: TGTGCCAGCAATCCGACAGGGAGCCTTACTGGGGCCAACGTCCTGACTTTC.